The rows below give T cell receptor beta chains drawn from one sample of a study of T-cell reconstitution after alpha-beta-depleted transplantation in children. A single record per CDR3 protein comes from TCRdb applying MiXCR to the PCR reads. The sample comprises some 120,000 distinct CDR3 sequences, about 9.3% of which are singletons, and around 34% rests with the top ten. This specimen consisted of PBMCs, obtained before TCRalphabeta/CD19-depleted stem cell transplant. These receptors all come from a boy aged 2-15 years with acute lymphoblastic leukemia, due to receive a stem cell transplant. The CDR3 runs from the conserved cysteine through the conserved F or W. Fields, in order: CDR3 length, D gene, J gene, V gene, clone size, CDR3 DNA, CDR3 protein. A D gene is named only where the DNA matches it firmly. Clone sizes are given selectively: once, few, many, or a class where the clone is expanded.

15,NA,TRBJ2-1,TRBV6-5,NA,TGTGCCAGCAGTTACTCGGGCTTCCTGACTAATGAGCAGTTCTTC,CASSYSGFLTNEQFF
14,TRBD1,TRBJ2-7,TRBV20-1,few,TGCAGTGCTAGAAGTGGGACAGGGACCTACGAGCAGTACTTC,CSARSGTGTYEQYF
14,TRBD1,TRBJ2-1,TRBV5-1,few,TGCGCCAGCAGCTTGGGGACAGGGAGGTTAGAGCAGTTCTTC,CASSLGTGRLEQFF
15,NA,TRBJ2-2,TRBV7-9,few,TGTGCCAGCAGCCCCCGGGCATATAACACCGGGGAGCTGTTTTTT,CASSPRAYNTGELFF
15,TRBD1,TRBJ1-1,TRBV5-1,few,TGCGCCAGCAGCCCGACAGGGTTCGCGGACACTGAAGCTTTCTTT,CASSPTGFADTEAFF
12,NA,TRBJ2-6,TRBV29-1,NA,TGCAGCGTTGAGCGCCTGAATAACGTCCTGACTTTC,CSVERLNNVLTF
16,TRBD2,TRBJ2-5,TRBV20-1,NA,TGCAGTGCTAGAACCCTAGCGGGAGGGCCGAAAGAGACCGAGTACTTC,CSARTLAGGPKETEYF
13,NA,TRBJ2-5,TRBV20-1,NA,TGCAGTGCCCAGACGGGCACGCGAGAGACCCAGTACTTC,CSAQTGTRETQYF
14,NA,TRBJ1-1,TRBV6-1,few,TGTGCCATCTGGGGGCAGAATTTTAAGACTGAAGCTTTCTTT,CAIWGQNFKTEAFF
16,TRBD1,TRBJ1-1,TRBV7-2,medium-sized,TGTGCCAGCAGTTCAGGACAGGGGTGGAAAAACACTGAAGCTTTCTTT,CASSSGQGWKNTEAFF
13,NA,TRBJ2-3,TRBV5-6,many,TGTGCCAGCAGCTCCTTAGGGGCAGATACGCAGTATTTT,CASSSLGADTQYF
14,NA,TRBJ2-1,TRBV5-1,few,TGCGCCAGCAGCTTGCAACCGGCCCAGCATGAGCAGTTCTTC,CASSLQPAQHEQFF
17,TRBD1,TRBJ2-1,TRBV19,few,TGTGCCAGTAGTATGTGGGACAGGGGTTACTCCTACAATGAGCAGTTCTTC,CASSMWDRGYSYNEQFF
13,NA,TRBJ1-1,TRBV18,NA,TGTGCCAGCTCCCCACTGGTGAACACTGAAGCTTTCTTT,CASSPLVNTEAFF
16,NA,TRBJ2-7,TRBV6-5,few,TGTGCCAGCAGTTCACCGCGGGACACATACTCCTACGAGCAGTACTTC,CASSSPRDTYSYEQYF
13,TRBD2,TRBJ2-7,TRBV20-1,few,TGCAGTGCCAGACTAGCGGGGACCTACGAGCAGTACTTC,CSARLAGTYEQYF
19,TRBD2,TRBJ2-6,TRBV5-1,few,TGCGCCAGCAGCTTCAGACTAGCGGGAGCACTAGATGGGGCCAACGTCCTGACTTTC,CASSFRLAGALDGANVLTF
15,NA,TRBJ2-1,TRBV2,NA,TGTGCCAGCAGTGTTGGGGGTACGGTTGGTGATGAGCAGTTCTTC,CASSVGGTVGDEQFF
14,NA,TRBJ2-5,TRBV20-1,many,TGCAGTGCCCCTGAGGGGACTGTCCAAGAGACCCAGTACTTC,CSAPEGTVQETQYF
19,TRBD2,TRBJ2-1,TRBV28,few,TGTGCCAGCAGTCCCTCCTTGGGACTAGCGGGAGGCGGAAGCAATGAGCAGTTCTTC,CASSPSLGLAGGGSNEQFF
13,TRBD2,TRBJ2-7,TRBV20-1,NA,TGCAGTGCTAGAGGGCGGGAGGACTACGAGCAGTACTTC,CSARGREDYEQYF
13,NA,TRBJ2-7,TRBV27,many,TGTGCCAGCAGTCTCGGGCCCGGGAACGAGCAGTACTTC,CASSLGPGNEQYF
14,NA,TRBJ2-5,TRBV12-3/TRBV12-4,many,TGTGCCAGCAGATATAACAGGAACCAAGAGACCCAGTACTTC,CASRYNRNQETQYF
14,NA,TRBJ2-1,TRBV12-3/TRBV12-4,many,TGTGCCAGCAGTTTGGACAGTCGGGCCGGTGAGCAGTTCTTC,CASSLDSRAGEQFF
15,NA,TRBJ1-2,TRBV2,NA,TGTGCCAGCAGTGATGGTCCAGGAGCTAACTATGGCTACACCTTC,CASSDGPGANYGYTF
16,NA,TRBJ2-2,TRBV9,few,TGTGCCAGCAGCGTAGACCCTGACAAAAACACCGGGGAGCTGTTTTTT,CASSVDPDKNTGELFF
13,NA,TRBJ2-5,TRBV7-9,few,TGTGCCAGCAGCTTAGAAAGGCCAGAGACCCAGTACTTC,CASSLERPETQYF
15,NA,TRBJ2-3,TRBV7-2,few,TGTGCCAGCAGCTTTGGTCGGAGGGAGGCAGATACGCAGTATTTT,CASSFGRREADTQYF
15,NA,TRBJ2-3,TRBV5-1,NA,TGCGCCAGCAGCTTGGCCAACGGAGGCAGTAATACGCAGTATTTT,CASSLANGGSNTQYF
15,NA,TRBJ2-1,TRBV10-3,few,TGTGCCATCAGTGAAGTTAATAGCGGCTACAATGAGCAGTTCTTC,CAISEVNSGYNEQFF
15,NA,TRBJ2-2,TRBV11-3,NA,TGTGCCAGCAGCTTACGAGGGGGAATCACCGGGGAGCTGTTTTTT,CASSLRGGITGELFF
14,NA,TRBJ2-3,TRBV14,many,TGTGCCAGCAGCCAGGGACGGTCCACAGATACGCAGTATTTT,CASSQGRSTDTQYF
15,TRBD2,TRBJ2-5,TRBV29-1,few,TGCAGCGTTGACCTTAGCGGGAGGGGACAAGAGACCCAGTACTTC,CSVDLSGRGQETQYF
16,TRBD2,TRBJ2-3,TRBV20-1,few,TGCAGTGCTAGCCACGGGAGGGTAAGCAGCACAGATACGCAGTATTTT,CSASHGRVSSTDTQYF
17,NA,TRBJ2-3,TRBV5-5,few,TGTGCCAGCAGCTTGAATCTGGCTCCGAGGACGACAGATACGCAGTATTTT,CASSLNLAPRTTDTQYF
14,TRBD2,TRBJ2-1,TRBV5-1,many,TGCGCCAGCAGACTAGCGGGAGCTTACAATGAGCAGTTCTTC,CASRLAGAYNEQFF
13,NA,TRBJ1-6,TRBV6-5,few,TGTGCCAGCAGTTACTCGATCGGATCACCCCTCCACTTT,CASSYSIGSPLHF
11,NA,TRBJ2-1,TRBV5-1,many,TGCGCCAGCAGCACGCACAATGAGCAGTTCTTC,CASSTHNEQFF
14,TRBD2,TRBJ2-1,TRBV7-3,many,TGTGCCAGCAGCGGTAGGAGCGGGAACAATGAGCAGTTCTTC,CASSGRSGNNEQFF
14,NA,TRBJ1-1,TRBV3-1,many,TGTGCCAGCACCCACTGGTACAGACGGACTGAAGCTTTCTTT,CASTHWYRRTEAFF
15,TRBD1,TRBJ2-3,TRBV20-1,few,TGCAGTGCTAGATGGCCCCAAGGGGGCAGGGATACGCAGTATTTT,CSARWPQGGRDTQYF
14,NA,TRBJ2-1,TRBV6-2/TRBV6-3,few,TGTGCCAGCCGGGACGGCGGGAAATACAATGAGCAGTTCTTC,CASRDGGKYNEQFF
16,TRBD2,TRBJ2-1,TRBV20-1,NA,TGCAGTGCTAGAGGGATGACTAGCGGAGCCTACAATGAGCAGTTCTTC,CSARGMTSGAYNEQFF
16,TRBD2,TRBJ2-1,TRBV20-1,many,TGCAGTGCTGCCTCCAACCGACTAGCGGGTCACAATGAGCAGTTCTTC,CSAASNRLAGHNEQFF
14,NA,TRBJ1-2,TRBV5-1,many,TGCGCCAGCACAACCCCGGGAGGCCTCTGGGGCTACACCTTC,CASTTPGGLWGYTF
14,NA,TRBJ1-4,TRBV6-1,many,TGTGCCAGCAGTCGCGGGGGAATTAATGAAAAACTGTTTTTT,CASSRGGINEKLFF
15,NA,TRBJ2-7,TRBV6-1,few,TGTGCCAGCAACGACTCACCGCCCCGCGGATACGAGCAGTACTTC,CASNDSPPRGYEQYF
15,NA,TRBJ2-1,TRBV2,NA,TGTGCCAGCACTAGAAGGGGGAGCGACTACAATGAGCAGTTCTTC,CASTRRGSDYNEQFF
13,NA,TRBJ2-1,TRBV15,few,TGTGCCACCAGCAGAGTCCTGCAACATGAGCAGTTCTTC,CATSRVLQHEQFF
13,NA,TRBJ2-7,TRBV27,few,TGTGCCAGCAGTCGCAGCCGGGACCTACAGCAGTACTTC,CASSRSRDLQQYF